The clone carrying this T cell receptor beta chain was picked up one time. What it binds is unknown. V lost 3 bases and J lost 2, with 7 bases in between. CDR1 is MDHEN, CDR2 SYDVKM, per germline. The CDR3 runs 14 residues. Use of 60 Vbeta and 13 Jbeta primers characterized the PCR. Produced via immunoSEQ multiplex PCR; TCRdb's table is partial and in-frame only. The sample holds over 100,000 clones, just under 80% seen once. These data come from a study of cytomegalovirus exposure and HLA in healthy donors. The study's findings and limits: Most TCR sequences were rare, but some public TCRs occurred in many donors. Later analysis identified 17,000 or so TCR beta sequences associated with HLA alleles, using a false discovery rate threshold of 0.05.

This TCR was sampled from a man aged 30-40 years in good health and CMV-seronegative. The V and J genes are TRBV28 and TRBJ2-2, with D perhaps TRBD2 (6 bases). The sample was PBMCs. The CDR3 nucleotides read TGTGCCAGCAGTTTGGGGGGAAACACCGGGGAGCTGTTTTTT. This translates into CASSLGGNTGELFF.